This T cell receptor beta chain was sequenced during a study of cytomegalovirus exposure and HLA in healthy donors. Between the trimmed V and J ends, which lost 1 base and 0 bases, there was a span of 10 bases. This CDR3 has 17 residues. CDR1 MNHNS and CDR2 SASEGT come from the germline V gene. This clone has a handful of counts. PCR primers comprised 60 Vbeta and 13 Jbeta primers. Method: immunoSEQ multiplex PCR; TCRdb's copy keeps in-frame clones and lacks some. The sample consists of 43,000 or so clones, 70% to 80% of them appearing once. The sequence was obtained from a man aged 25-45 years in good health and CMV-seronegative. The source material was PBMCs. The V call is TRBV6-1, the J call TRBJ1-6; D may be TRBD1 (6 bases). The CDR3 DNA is TGTGCCAGCAGTGAAGGGACAGCGAGCTCCTATAATTCACCCCTCCACTTT. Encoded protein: CASSEGTASSYNSPLHF.